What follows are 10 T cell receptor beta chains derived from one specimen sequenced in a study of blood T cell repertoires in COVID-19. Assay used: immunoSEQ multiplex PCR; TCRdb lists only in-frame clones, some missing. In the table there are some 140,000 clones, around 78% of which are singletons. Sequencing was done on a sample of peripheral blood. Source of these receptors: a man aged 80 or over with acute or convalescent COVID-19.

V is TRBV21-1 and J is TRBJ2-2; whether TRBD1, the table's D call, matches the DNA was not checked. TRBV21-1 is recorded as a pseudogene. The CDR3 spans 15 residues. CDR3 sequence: CASSKWDRGAGELFF. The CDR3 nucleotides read TGTGCCAGCAGCAAATGGGACAGGGGTGCCGGGGAGCTGTTTTTT.

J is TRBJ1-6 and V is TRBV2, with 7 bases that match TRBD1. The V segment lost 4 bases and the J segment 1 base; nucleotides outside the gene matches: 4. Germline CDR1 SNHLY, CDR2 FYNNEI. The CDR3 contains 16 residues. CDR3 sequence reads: CASSVQGGSYNSPLHF. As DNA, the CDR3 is TGTGCCAGCAGTGTTCAGGGGGGTTCCTATAATTCACCCCTCCACTTT. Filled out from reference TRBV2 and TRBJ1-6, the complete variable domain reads EPEVTQTPSHQVTQMGQEVILRCVPISNHLYFYWYRQILGQKVEFLVSFYNNEISEKSEIFDDQFSVERPDGSNFTLKIRSTKLEDSAMYFCASSVQGGSYNSPLHFGNGTRLTVT.

CDR3 in DNA: TGCGCCAGCAGTACGCCCGGGACTGAAGCTTTCTTT. Protein product: CASSTPGTEAFF. The chain is built from TRBV10-2 and TRBJ1-1; no reliable D call. The CDR3 is 12 residues long. The germline V gene encodes CDR1 WSHSY and CDR2 SAAADI. Trimming stripped 5 bases from V and 5 bases from J, with 9 bases between.

The CDR3 DNA is TGTGCCAGCAGCCAACCCCCCGGGACAGGGGTTCTCACCATATATTTT. This sequence encodes CASSQPPGTGVLTIYF. J is TRBJ1-3 and V is TRBV4-2, with TRBD1 identical over 10 bases. The CDR3 runs to 16 residues. From germline, CDR1 is LGHNA and CDR2 YNFKEQ. J gave up 9 bases and V 2 bases, and 10 bases lay outside the gene matches.

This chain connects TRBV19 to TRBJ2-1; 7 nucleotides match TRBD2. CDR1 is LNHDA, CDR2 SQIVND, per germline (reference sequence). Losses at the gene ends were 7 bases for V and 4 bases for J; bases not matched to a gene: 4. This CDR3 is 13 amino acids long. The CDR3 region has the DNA TGTGCCAGTAATAGCGGGTATTACAATGAGCAGTTCTTC. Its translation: CASNSGYYNEQFF.

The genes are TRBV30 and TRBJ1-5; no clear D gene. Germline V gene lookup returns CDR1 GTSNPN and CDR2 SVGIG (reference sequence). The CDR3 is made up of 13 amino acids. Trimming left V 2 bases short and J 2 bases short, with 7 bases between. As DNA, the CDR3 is TGTGCCTGGAGTTTGGAGGGCAATCAGCCCCAGCATTTT. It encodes CAWSLEGNQPQHF.

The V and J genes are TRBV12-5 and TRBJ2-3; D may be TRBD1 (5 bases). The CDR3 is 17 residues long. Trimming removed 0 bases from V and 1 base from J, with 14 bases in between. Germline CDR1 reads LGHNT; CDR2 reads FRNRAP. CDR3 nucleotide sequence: TGTGCTAGTGGTTTGGTAAAACCAGGGTTAGGCACAGATACGCAGTATTTT. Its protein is CASGLVKPGLGTDTQYF.

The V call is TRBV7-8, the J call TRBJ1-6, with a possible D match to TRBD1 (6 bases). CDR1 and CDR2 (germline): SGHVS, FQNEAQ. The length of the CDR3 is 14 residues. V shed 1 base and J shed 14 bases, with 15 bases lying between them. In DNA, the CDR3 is TGTGCCAGCAGCTTAGGTACAGGGCCCGGGGCCCTCCACTTT. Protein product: CASSLGTGPGALHF. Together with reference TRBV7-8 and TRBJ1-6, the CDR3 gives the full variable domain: GAGVSQSPRYKVAKRGQDVALRCDPISGHVSLFWYQQALGQGPEFLTYFQNEAQLDKSGLPSDRFFAERPEGSVSTLKIQRTQQEDSAVYLCASSLGTGPGALHFGNGTRLTVT.

The CDR3 sequence is CASSPPDRFTNYGYTF. CDR3 bases: TGTGCCAGCTCACCGCCTGACAGGTTTACTAACTATGGCTACACCTTC. The J gene is TRBJ1-2, the V gene TRBV18; a possible D gene is TRBD1 (6 bases). The CDR3 runs 16 residues. Germline lookup yields CDR1 KGHSH and CDR2 LQKENI. V lost 3 bases and J lost 0, with 14 bases in between. The entire variable domain, with the rest obtained from reference TRBV18 and TRBJ1-2, is as follows: NAGVMQNPRHLVRRRGQEARLRCSPMKGHSHVYWYRQLPEEGLKFMVYLQKENIIDESGMPKERFSAEFPKEGPSILRIQQVVRGDSAAYFCASSPPDRFTNYGYTFGSGTRLTVV.

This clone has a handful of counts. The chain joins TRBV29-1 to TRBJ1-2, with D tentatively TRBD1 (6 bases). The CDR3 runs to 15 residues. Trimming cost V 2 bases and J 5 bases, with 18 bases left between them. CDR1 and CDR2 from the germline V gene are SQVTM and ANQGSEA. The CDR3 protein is CSVEPPGGAGYGYTF. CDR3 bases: TGCAGCGTTGAACCGCCGGGGGGCGCGGGGTATGGCTACACCTTC. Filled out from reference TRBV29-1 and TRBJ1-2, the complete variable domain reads SAVISQKPSRDICQRGTSLTIQCQVDSQVTMMFWYRQQPGQSLTLIATANQGSEATYESGFVIDKFPISRPNLTFSTLTVSNMSPEDSSIYLCSVEPPGGAGYGYTFGSGTRLTVV.